Listed below are T cell receptor beta chains from one sample, sequenced in a study of lymphopenia after photon versus proton radiotherapy. Sequencing was performed with immunoSEQ multiplex PCR; in TCRdb, only in-frame clones are kept and a portion is missing. Found here are 25,000 to 35,000 clones, around 94% of them singletons; the top ten hold 0.6% to 0.85%. Sequences were derived from peripheral blood, sampled from a patient treated with photon-based radiotherapy. The receptors were sampled from a woman aged 50 to 65 with cholangiocarcinoma. Both conserved end residues are part of each CDR3. The order of the fields is J gene, D gene, clone size, V gene, CDR3 DNA, CDR3 protein. The D gene is left open where the match is weak. Not all rows give a size; the values are once, few, many and, for expanded clones, a class.

J gene: TRBJ2-7
D gene: .
clone size: .
V gene: TRBV27
CDR3 DNA: TGTGCCAGCAGTAGGCAGTTGACCTACGAGCAGTACTTC
CDR3 protein: CASSRQLTYEQYF

J gene: TRBJ1-1
D gene: .
clone size: .
V gene: TRBV19
CDR3 DNA: TGTGCCAGTCGGGGACCCGGGGGCTTGGACACTGAAGCTTTCTTT
CDR3 protein: CASRGPGGLDTEAFF

J gene: TRBJ2-7
D gene: .
clone size: .
V gene: TRBV5-1
CDR3 DNA: TGCGCCAGCAGCTTGGGAGTGGGCGGGGAGCAGTACTTC
CDR3 protein: CASSLGVGGEQYF

J gene: TRBJ2-2
D gene: .
clone size: .
V gene: TRBV10-3
CDR3 DNA: TGTGCCACGACCGGGACATTGAACACCGGGGAGCTGTTTTTT
CDR3 protein: CATTGTLNTGELFF

J gene: TRBJ1-2
D gene: .
clone size: .
V gene: TRBV5-1
CDR3 DNA: TGCGCCAGCAGTCTTGACACAAACTATGGCTACACCTTC
CDR3 protein: CASSLDTNYGYTF

J gene: TRBJ2-5
D gene: .
clone size: .
V gene: TRBV5-4
CDR3 DNA: TGTGCCAGCACCCTGGACACTTACCAAGAGACCCAGTACTTC
CDR3 protein: CASTLDTYQETQYF

J gene: TRBJ1-1
D gene: TRBD1
clone size: .
V gene: TRBV18
CDR3 DNA: TGTGCCAGCTCACCTACGGACAGGGAGAACACTGAAGCTTTCTTT
CDR3 protein: CASSPTDRENTEAFF

J gene: TRBJ1-2
D gene: TRBD1
clone size: .
V gene: TRBV29-1
CDR3 DNA: TGCAGCGCCGACAGGGGGAATTGGTATGGCTACACCTTC
CDR3 protein: CSADRGNWYGYTF

J gene: TRBJ1-5
D gene: TRBD1
clone size: .
V gene: TRBV6-5
CDR3 DNA: TGTGCCAGCAGCCCTACCGGGACAGGGGTTCAGCCCCAGCATTTT
CDR3 protein: CASSPTGTGVQPQHF

J gene: TRBJ1-6
D gene: .
clone size: .
V gene: TRBV7-9
CDR3 DNA: TGTGCCAGCAGCTTTCTAGGACAAAATAATTCACCCCTCCACTTT
CDR3 protein: CASSFLGQNNSPLHF

J gene: TRBJ2-2
D gene: .
clone size: once
V gene: TRBV10-2
CDR3 DNA: TGCGCCAGCAGCCCTTCACCCAACACCGGGGAGCTGTTTTTT
CDR3 protein: CASSPSPNTGELFF

J gene: TRBJ2-5
D gene: TRBD2
clone size: once
V gene: TRBV10-2
CDR3 DNA: TGCGCCAGCAAGGGAGCACGGCTAGCGGGGGGGGAGACCCAGTACTTC
CDR3 protein: CASKGARLAGGETQYF

J gene: TRBJ2-2
D gene: TRBD2
clone size: .
V gene: TRBV11-2
CDR3 DNA: TGTGCCAGCAGCCCACTAGCGGGTAACACCGGGGAGCTGTTTTTT
CDR3 protein: CASSPLAGNTGELFF

J gene: TRBJ2-3
D gene: .
clone size: .
V gene: TRBV6-5
CDR3 DNA: TGTGCCAGCTCCCAGGCAGATACGCAGTATTTT
CDR3 protein: CASSQADTQYF

J gene: TRBJ2-2
D gene: .
clone size: .
V gene: TRBV5-4
CDR3 DNA: TGTGCCAGCAGAACCGACGGTGCTACCGGGGAGCTGTTTTTT
CDR3 protein: CASRTDGATGELFF

J gene: TRBJ1-1
D gene: .
clone size: .
V gene: TRBV2
CDR3 DNA: TGTGCCAGCAGTCCTCGAGTACGGGCTTTCTTT
CDR3 protein: CASSPRVRAFF

J gene: TRBJ1-5
D gene: .
clone size: .
V gene: TRBV4-1
CDR3 DNA: TGCGCCAGCAGTGGGCATCTGGGAGGACAGAGCAATCAGCCCCAGCATTTT
CDR3 protein: CASSGHLGGQSNQPQHF

J gene: TRBJ1-2
D gene: TRBD1
clone size: .
V gene: TRBV4-1
CDR3 DNA: TGCGCCAGCAGCCAACTACAGGGGGCCTATGGCTACACCTTC
CDR3 protein: CASSQLQGAYGYTF

J gene: TRBJ2-7
D gene: TRBD1
clone size: .
V gene: TRBV5-4
CDR3 DNA: TGTGCCAGCAGCTTGGCGACAGGGTTTGAAACCTACGAGCAGTACTTC
CDR3 protein: CASSLATGFETYEQYF

J gene: TRBJ2-7
D gene: .
clone size: .
V gene: TRBV27
CDR3 DNA: TGTGCCACCAAGGACCGACAAGGGGATGTCTACGAGCAGTACTTC
CDR3 protein: CATKDRQGDVYEQYF

J gene: TRBJ2-6
D gene: .
clone size: .
V gene: TRBV25-1
CDR3 DNA: TGTGCCAGCAGTGATGAAGGCTCTGGGGCCAACGTCCTGACTTTC
CDR3 protein: CASSDEGSGANVLTF

J gene: TRBJ2-7
D gene: .
clone size: .
V gene: TRBV7-9
CDR3 DNA: TGTGCCAGCAGCTTAGATGACCGGGTCGATGGGCAGTACTTC
CDR3 protein: CASSLDDRVDGQYF

J gene: TRBJ2-7
D gene: TRBD1
clone size: .
V gene: TRBV10-1
CDR3 DNA: TGCGCCAGCAGTACAGGGGGCTTTCACGAGCAGTACTTC
CDR3 protein: CASSTGGFHEQYF

J gene: TRBJ2-7
D gene: .
clone size: .
V gene: TRBV18
CDR3 DNA: TGTGCCAGCTCCTTCGACAGCTACGAGCAGTACTTC
CDR3 protein: CASSFDSYEQYF

J gene: TRBJ1-2
D gene: TRBD1
clone size: .
V gene: TRBV5-4
CDR3 DNA: TGTGCCAGCAGCCACCGGGACAGGGATCACGGCTACACCTTC
CDR3 protein: CASSHRDRDHGYTF

J gene: TRBJ2-7
D gene: .
clone size: .
V gene: TRBV4-3
CDR3 DNA: TGCGCCAGCAGCCAAGATACGACGTACGAGCAGTACTTC
CDR3 protein: CASSQDTTYEQYF

J gene: TRBJ2-3
D gene: .
clone size: .
V gene: TRBV7-9
CDR3 DNA: TGTGCCAGCAGCCTCAGCACAGATACGCAGTATTTT
CDR3 protein: CASSLSTDTQYF

J gene: TRBJ1-2
D gene: .
clone size: .
V gene: TRBV18
CDR3 DNA: TGTGCCAGCTCACCAAGTCAGGGGAACTATGGCTACACCTTC
CDR3 protein: CASSPSQGNYGYTF

J gene: TRBJ1-1
D gene: .
clone size: .
V gene: TRBV9
CDR3 DNA: TGTGCCAGCAGCTTATCCGAGTGGGTGAACACTGAAGCTTTCTTT
CDR3 protein: CASSLSEWVNTEAFF

J gene: TRBJ1-6
D gene: .
clone size: .
V gene: TRBV4-3
CDR3 DNA: TGCGCCAGCAGCCAAGCGAGCACCTATAATTCACCCCTCCACTTT
CDR3 protein: CASSQASTYNSPLHF

J gene: TRBJ1-2
D gene: .
clone size: .
V gene: TRBV6-1
CDR3 DNA: TGTGCCAGCAGGACCTTTGGGGTCTTCAGGGGCTACACCTTC
CDR3 protein: CASRTFGVFRGYTF

J gene: TRBJ1-5
D gene: TRBD1
clone size: .
V gene: TRBV5-6
CDR3 DNA: TGTGCCAGCAGCCTACAGGGGGATGGGAGCAATCAGCCCCAGCATTTT
CDR3 protein: CASSLQGDGSNQPQHF

J gene: TRBJ1-5
D gene: TRBD1
clone size: .
V gene: TRBV7-8
CDR3 DNA: TGTGCCAGCAGCTTACAGGGGGCCAATCAGCCCCAGCATTTT
CDR3 protein: CASSLQGANQPQHF

J gene: TRBJ2-7
D gene: .
clone size: few
V gene: TRBV2
CDR3 DNA: TGTGCCAGCAGTGCACCCCTTATCCTCGAGCAGTACTTC
CDR3 protein: CASSAPLILEQYF

J gene: TRBJ1-1
D gene: .
clone size: .
V gene: TRBV5-4
CDR3 DNA: TGTGCCAGCAGCCATGAAACAGGGCCCACTGAAGCTTTCTTT
CDR3 protein: CASSHETGPTEAFF

J gene: TRBJ1-2
D gene: .
clone size: .
V gene: TRBV19
CDR3 DNA: TGTGCCAGTAGTATGGTTCGGGCCTCCTATGGCTACACCTTC
CDR3 protein: CASSMVRASYGYTF

J gene: TRBJ1-3
D gene: .
clone size: .
V gene: TRBV6-1
CDR3 DNA: TGTGCCAGCAGTGAATTTCTTCAGTTATCCTCTGGAAACACCATATATTTT
CDR3 protein: CASSEFLQLSSGNTIYF

J gene: TRBJ2-7
D gene: .
clone size: .
V gene: TRBV7-9
CDR3 DNA: TGTGCCAGCAGGGAGGGACAGAGCTCCTACGAGCAGTACTTC
CDR3 protein: CASREGQSSYEQYF

J gene: TRBJ2-3
D gene: TRBD2
clone size: .
V gene: TRBV2
CDR3 DNA: TGTGCCAGCAGTGAAGGGTATGATAGCGGGGTCACAGATACGCAGTATTTT
CDR3 protein: CASSEGYDSGVTDTQYF

J gene: TRBJ2-5
D gene: .
clone size: once
V gene: TRBV21-1
CDR3 DNA: TGTGCCGGGGTATGGGACGGAGAGACCCAGTACTTC
CDR3 protein: CAGVWDGETQYF

J gene: TRBJ1-1
D gene: .
clone size: .
V gene: TRBV29-1
CDR3 DNA: TGCAGCGGGGGGTACAGCCTGGTTGGGACTGAAGCTTTCTTT
CDR3 protein: CSGGYSLVGTEAFF

J gene: TRBJ2-1
D gene: .
clone size: .
V gene: TRBV4-1
CDR3 DNA: TGCGCCAGCAGCCAAGCCTTATCTCCCTACAATGAGCAGTTCTTC
CDR3 protein: CASSQALSPYNEQFF

J gene: TRBJ1-1
D gene: .
clone size: .
V gene: TRBV11-3
CDR3 DNA: TGTGCCAGCAGCGGGGCGGCGGACACTGAAGCTTTCTTT
CDR3 protein: CASSGAADTEAFF

J gene: TRBJ2-1
D gene: .
clone size: .
V gene: TRBV2
CDR3 DNA: TGTGCCAGCAGTGTGCGGGCCTACAATGAGCAGTTCTTC
CDR3 protein: CASSVRAYNEQFF

J gene: TRBJ2-7
D gene: .
clone size: .
V gene: TRBV5-8
CDR3 DNA: TGTGCCAGCAGCCGGGACCTCTGGAACGAGCAGTACTTC
CDR3 protein: CASSRDLWNEQYF

J gene: TRBJ1-2
D gene: .
clone size: once
V gene: TRBV28
CDR3 DNA: TGTGCCAGCAGCATCGGAGCAGGGGTCTATGGCTACACCTTC
CDR3 protein: CASSIGAGVYGYTF

J gene: TRBJ1-2
D gene: TRBD1
clone size: .
V gene: TRBV6-6
CDR3 DNA: TGTGCCAGCACCCAGGGGGTCGCGAGCTATGGCTACACCTTC
CDR3 protein: CASTQGVASYGYTF

J gene: TRBJ2-7
D gene: .
clone size: .
V gene: TRBV4-3
CDR3 DNA: TGCGCCAGCAGCCAAGGGCCAGGGACCCCCTCCTACGAGCAGTACTTC
CDR3 protein: CASSQGPGTPSYEQYF

J gene: TRBJ1-2
D gene: TRBD1
clone size: once
V gene: TRBV7-9
CDR3 DNA: TGTGCCAGCAGCCTGCGACAGGGGATGGCCTATGGCTACACCTTC
CDR3 protein: CASSLRQGMAYGYTF

J gene: TRBJ1-1
D gene: .
clone size: .
V gene: TRBV18
CDR3 DNA: TGTGCCAGCTCAGATGTACAGATTGAAGGGTACACTGAAGCTTTCTTT
CDR3 protein: CASSDVQIEGYTEAFF

J gene: TRBJ1-1
D gene: .
clone size: .
V gene: TRBV18
CDR3 DNA: TGTGCCAGCTCATCGCCAGCCCGCGGCGGAGCTTTCTTT
CDR3 protein: CASSSPARGGAFF

J gene: TRBJ1-4
D gene: .
clone size: .
V gene: TRBV4-3
CDR3 DNA: TGCGCCAGCAGCCAGGGAGGGGCTAATGAAAAACTGTTTTTT
CDR3 protein: CASSQGGANEKLFF

J gene: TRBJ1-5
D gene: .
clone size: .
V gene: TRBV27
CDR3 DNA: TGTGCCAGCAGGTTACAGGGATATAGCAATCAGCCCCAGCATTTT
CDR3 protein: CASRLQGYSNQPQHF

J gene: TRBJ1-2
D gene: .
clone size: .
V gene: TRBV5-1
CDR3 DNA: TGCGCCAGCAGCTTGGCCATCCGGGACCCTTCTAACTATGGCTACACCTTC
CDR3 protein: CASSLAIRDPSNYGYTF

J gene: TRBJ2-7
D gene: TRBD1
clone size: .
V gene: TRBV11-3
CDR3 DNA: TGTGCCAGCGGCTTGCACAGGGGAGTCAACGAGCAGTACTTC
CDR3 protein: CASGLHRGVNEQYF

J gene: TRBJ1-4
D gene: .
clone size: .
V gene: TRBV4-1
CDR3 DNA: TGCGCCAGCAGCCAAGATCGGAGGGGTCCCGGGCCTGATGAAAAACTGTTTTTT
CDR3 protein: CASSQDRRGPGPDEKLFF

J gene: TRBJ2-3
D gene: .
clone size: .
V gene: TRBV27
CDR3 DNA: TGTGCCAGCAGACGAGTGGACAGCACAGATACGCAGTATTTT
CDR3 protein: CASRRVDSTDTQYF